The rows below give T cell receptor beta chains drawn from one sample of a study of T cell repertoires in cytomegalovirus infection. TCRdb reanalysed the reads using MiXCR and keeps one entry per CDR3 protein. The data show roughly 990,000 distinct CDR3 sequences, around 30% seen once. No cognate antigen is known for these TCRs. The source material was cultured CD8+ T cells from PBMCs, sampled from culture after CMV antigen stimulation. These receptors all stem from a human donor in good health (CMV status not recorded). Some clones in this sample may be carry-over from other donors' samples. Each CDR3 is given with its conserved first and last residue. Fields, in order: D gene, CDR3 length, V gene, J gene, clone size, CDR3 DNA, CDR3 protein. D genes are given only for firm matches. Only part of the rows carry a size: once, few, many, or a class if the clone is expanded.

NA,16,TRBV5-4,TRBJ1-2,NA,TGTGCCAGCAGCGACACCCGACAGATACTTAACTATGGCTACACCTTC,CASSDTRQILNYGYTF
TRBD2,18,TRBV4-3,TRBJ2-3,few,TGCGCCAGCAGCCAAGTATACTGGGACTACTCTTCCACAGATACGCAGTATTTT,CASSQVYWDYSSTDTQYF
NA,13,TRBV27,TRBJ1-5,many,TGTGCCAGCAGTTTCGGGAGAAGTCAGCCCCAGCATTTT,CASSFGRSQPQHF
NA,14,TRBV4-3,TRBJ1-1,NA,TGCGCCAGCAGCCAAGATAATTTGAACACTGAAGCTTTCTTT,CASSQDNLNTEAFF
TRBD2,16,TRBV4-2,TRBJ2-5,NA,TGTGCCAGCAGCCAAGATCTGGCTAGCGGACAAGAGACCCAGTACTTC,CASSQDLASGQETQYF
NA,15,TRBV4-1,TRBJ2-1,few,TGCGCCAGCAGCGCATTAGGGGGGGCAGACAATGAGCAGTTCTTC,CASSALGGADNEQFF
TRBD1,13,TRBV28,TRBJ1-2,few,TGTGCCAGCTTAGGGACAGGGTCCTATGGCTACACCTTC,CASLGTGSYGYTF
TRBD1,16,TRBV6-5,TRBJ1-3,NA,TGTGCCAGCAGTTGGGGACAGTCCTACTCTGGAAACACCATATATTTT,CASSWGQSYSGNTIYF
NA,13,TRBV15,TRBJ1-1,few,TGTGCCACCAGTCAGACGTTGAACACTGAAGCTTTCTTT,CATSQTLNTEAFF
NA,14,TRBV18,TRBJ2-7,few,TGTGCCAGCTCACCAAGGAAGGGATCCTACGAGCAGTACTTC,CASSPRKGSYEQYF
NA,15,TRBV12-5,TRBJ2-5,few,TGTGCTAGTGGTGGGGGACTTTCATACCAAGAGACCCAGTACTTC,CASGGGLSYQETQYF
NA,13,TRBV20-1,TRBJ2-1,NA,TGCAGTGCTAGAGGACTAGACCACCATGAGCAGTTCTTC,CSARGLDHHEQFF
NA,15,TRBV4-1,TRBJ1-5,NA,TGCGCCAGCCAACTGGGTACGAATAGCAATCAGCCCCAGCATTTT,CASQLGTNSNQPQHF
TRBD2,15,TRBV7-9,TRBJ2-1,few,TGTGCCAGCATAGGGGCTAGCGGGGGGGTCTATGAGCAGTTCTTC,CASIGASGGVYEQFF
NA,13,TRBV7-9,TRBJ1-1,many,TGTGCCAGCAGCCGGGACGGGAACACTGAAGCTTTCTTT,CASSRDGNTEAFF
NA,14,TRBV20-1,TRBJ2-5,NA,TGCAGTGCTAGGACGTTCCTCGTCCAAGAGACCCAGTACTTC,CSARTFLVQETQYF
NA,14,TRBV6-5,TRBJ1-3,many,TGTGCCAGCAGTTACGGGGGAATTGGAAACACCATATATTTT,CASSYGGIGNTIYF
NA,15,TRBV6-5,TRBJ2-2,NA,TGTGCCAGCACCCGTGGCAGGGAGAACACCGGGGAGCTGTTTTTT,CASTRGRENTGELFF
TRBD1,17,TRBV7-9,TRBJ1-4,NA,TGTGCCAGCAGCACACCGGGACAGGGTTCAACTAATGAAAAACTGTTTTTT,CASSTPGQGSTNEKLFF
NA,13,TRBV7-2,TRBJ1-1,few,TGTGCCAGCAGCTTAACGTGGGGGGCTGAAGCTTTCTTT,CASSLTWGAEAFF
NA,17,TRBV11-3,TRBJ2-1,NA,TGTGCCAGCAGCTTAGGGCTTCTTAGCGGAGCCTACAATGAGCAGTTCTTC,CASSLGLLSGAYNEQFF
NA,13,TRBV12-3/TRBV12-4,TRBJ1-6,NA,TGTGCCAGCAGTTCGGGCTACAATTCACCCCTCCACTTT,CASSSGYNSPLHF
NA,12,TRBV10-3,TRBJ2-1,NA,TGTGCCATCAGTGAGTCCTCGGGTGAGCAGTTCTTC,CAISESSGEQFF
NA,16,TRBV7-9,TRBJ1-2,many,TGTGCCAGCAGCTTAGTTCCCAGGGTTGAAGACTATGGCTACACCTTC,CASSLVPRVEDYGYTF
TRBD1,19,TRBV20-1,TRBJ1-1,few,TGCAGTGCTAGAGCCTACCCCACTTCAGACAGGGCCTTGAACACTGAAGCTTTCTTT,CSARAYPTSDRALNTEAFF
NA,14,TRBV19,TRBJ1-1,NA,TGTGCCAGTAGTATTAGGGGAAGGGGGACTGAAGCTTTCTTT,CASSIRGRGTEAFF
TRBD2,16,TRBV6-1,TRBJ2-3,NA,TGTGCCAGCACACTTCGGACTAGCGGGACCACAGATACGCAGTATTTT,CASTLRTSGTTDTQYF
TRBD2,15,TRBV6-2/TRBV6-3,TRBJ2-3,once,TGTGCCAGCAGTTACGAGCGGGGCTACACAGATACGCAGTATTTT,CASSYERGYTDTQYF
TRBD1,13,TRBV6-1,TRBJ1-5,few,TGTGCCAGCAGTGTTCAGGGGGAACAGCCCCAGCATTTT,CASSVQGEQPQHF
NA,14,TRBV28,TRBJ2-3,few,TGTGCCAGCAGTTTATCAGCCACCACAGATACGCAGTATTTT,CASSLSATTDTQYF
NA,14,TRBV27,TRBJ1-6,NA,TGTGCCAGCAGGGGGCCAGTAAATCATTCACCCCTCCACTTT,CASRGPVNHSPLHF
NA,17,TRBV27,TRBJ2-4,once,TGTGCCAGCAGTGAACTCCCGGGACCCATGGTTGGAAACATTCAGTACTTC,CASSELPGPMVGNIQYF
NA,12,TRBV7-6,TRBJ2-3,NA,TGTGCCAGCAGTTTTGATTCGGATACGCAGTATTTT,CASSFDSDTQYF
NA,14,TRBV28,TRBJ1-5,few,TGTGCCAGCAGTCCCGTCGACAGTAATCAGCCCCAGCATTTT,CASSPVDSNQPQHF
TRBD2,19,TRBV10-3,TRBJ2-7,NA,TGTGCCATCAGTGAGTCCAGGACTAGCGGGGGGCAGAGCTCCTACGAGCAGTACTTC,CAISESRTSGGQSSYEQYF
NA,13,TRBV15,TRBJ1-6,many,TGTGCCACCAGACGTGGAGAGGGGGGGCCCCTCCACTTT,CATRRGEGGPLHF
NA,14,TRBV7-6,TRBJ1-4,many,TGTGCCAGCAGCTCCTGGTCCGGTGATGAAAAACTGTTTTTT,CASSSWSGDEKLFF
NA,12,TRBV7-8,TRBJ1-1,many,TGTGCCAGCATAGACGACGGTGATGAAGCTTTCTTT,CASIDDGDEAFF
NA,14,TRBV23-1,TRBJ2-1,NA,TGCGCCAGCAGATGGACAGCGAAATACAATGAGCAGTTCTTC,CASRWTAKYNEQFF
TRBD1,16,TRBV6-5,TRBJ1-3,NA,TGTACCAGCAGTTACGGGACAGGCAACTCTGGAAACACCATATATTTT,CTSSYGTGNSGNTIYF
TRBD1,15,TRBV19,TRBJ1-5,few,TGTGCCAGCTGGGACAGGCGAACTAGCAATCAGCCCCAGCATTTT,CASWDRRTSNQPQHF
NA,13,TRBV15,TRBJ2-5,NA,TGTGCCACCAGCAGTAATCATCAAGAGACCCAGTACTTC,CATSSNHQETQYF
TRBD1,16,TRBV15,TRBJ1-1,NA,TGTGCCACCAGCATGCCGGGACAGGGGTTGGGAACTGAAGCTTTCTTT,CATSMPGQGLGTEAFF
NA,14,TRBV7-6,TRBJ1-5,NA,TGTGTCAGCAGCGTACAGGGTAGGAATCAGCCCCAGCATTTT,CVSSVQGRNQPQHF
TRBD1,13,TRBV11-3,TRBJ1-2,many,TGTGCCAGCAGCCACACAGGGGGTTATGGCTACACCTTC,CASSHTGGYGYTF
NA,14,TRBV6-5,TRBJ2-6,NA,TGTGCCAGCAATACAGGGATTGGGGCCAACGTCCTGACTTTC,CASNTGIGANVLTF
NA,11,TRBV2,TRBJ1-1,few,TGTGCCAGCATCGGGGCCTATGAAGCTTTCTTT,CASIGAYEAFF
TRBD1,17,TRBV6-5,TRBJ1-2,NA,TGTGCCAGCAGGACTGACCGCGGACAGGCCTTGCTATATGGCTACACCTTC,CASRTDRGQALLYGYTF
TRBD2,20,TRBV11-2,TRBJ2-2,NA,TGTGCCAGCAGCTCTCAACCGGGGGACGGGAGGGGGATTAACACCGGGGAGCTGTTTTTT,CASSSQPGDGRGINTGELFF
NA,17,TRBV14,TRBJ2-2,few,TGTGCCAGCAGCCCCCCAGGACACGGGCCCAACACCGGGGAGCTGTTTTTT,CASSPPGHGPNTGELFF
NA,14,TRBV9,TRBJ2-6,NA,TGTGCCAGCAGCGATAGAGGGGGGGCCAACGTCCTGACTTTC,CASSDRGGANVLTF
NA,14,TRBV12-3/TRBV12-4,TRBJ2-7,many,TGTGCCAGCAGCCCGGGACAAAGCTCCTACGAGCAGTACTTC,CASSPGQSSYEQYF
TRBD1,14,TRBV7-9,TRBJ1-5,many,TGTGCCAGCAGCCCCCAGGGGGCACATCAGCCCCAGCATTTT,CASSPQGAHQPQHF
NA,17,TRBV4-2,TRBJ1-1,NA,TGTGCCAGCAGCCAATCGGCGCGAGGGTTTGCGAACACTGAAGCTTTCTTT,CASSQSARGFANTEAFF
NA,17,TRBV7-6,TRBJ2-1,NA,TGTGCCAGCAGCCCGTTGGGGGGCCTTGCACTCTACAATGAGCAGTTCTTC,CASSPLGGLALYNEQFF
TRBD1,15,TRBV27,TRBJ1-2,NA,TGTGCCAGCAGTGTACAGACAGGGGGCTTCTATGGCTACACCTTC,CASSVQTGGFYGYTF
TRBD2,17,TRBV5-1,TRBJ2-3,NA,TGCGCCAGCAGCCTTAGCGGGGGCCAACTACTCACAGATACGCAGTATTTT,CASSLSGGQLLTDTQYF
NA,15,TRBV27,TRBJ2-5,NA,TGTGCCAGCAGCCCTGCCGGGAGCGGAGGAGAGACCCAGTACTTC,CASSPAGSGGETQYF